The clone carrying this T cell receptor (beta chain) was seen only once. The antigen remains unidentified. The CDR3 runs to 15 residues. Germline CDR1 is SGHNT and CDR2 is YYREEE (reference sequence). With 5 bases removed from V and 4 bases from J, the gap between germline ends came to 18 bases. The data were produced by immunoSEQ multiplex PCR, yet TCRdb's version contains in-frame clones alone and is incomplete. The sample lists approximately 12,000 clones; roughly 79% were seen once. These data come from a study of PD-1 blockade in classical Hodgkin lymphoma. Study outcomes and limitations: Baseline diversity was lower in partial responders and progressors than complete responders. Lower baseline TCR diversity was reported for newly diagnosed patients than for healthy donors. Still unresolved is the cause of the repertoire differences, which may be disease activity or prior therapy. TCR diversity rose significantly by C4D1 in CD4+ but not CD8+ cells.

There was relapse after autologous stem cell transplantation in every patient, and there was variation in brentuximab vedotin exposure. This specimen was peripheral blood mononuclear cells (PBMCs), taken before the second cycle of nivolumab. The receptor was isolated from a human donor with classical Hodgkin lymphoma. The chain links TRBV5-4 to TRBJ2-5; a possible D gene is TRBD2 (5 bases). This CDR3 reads CASRRSGGTIETQYF. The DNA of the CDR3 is TGTGCCAGCAGGCGGAGCGGTGGAACCATAGAGACCCAGTACTTC.